This TCR beta chain was profiled in a study of T cell changes during pregnancy in multiple sclerosis. This clone was detected only once. Germline assignment: CDR1 SGHRS and CDR2 YFSETQ. This CDR3 contains 15 residues. V was clipped by 4 bases and J by 1 base; unmatched bases: 5. Here immunoSEQ multiplex PCR was the method, and the copy in TCRdb shows in-frame clones only, minus some. The top ten clones hold roughly 1.6% of a sample with nearly 110,000 clones, about 89% of them seen once. The chain joins TRBV5-1 to TRBJ1-5, with TRBD1 identical over 7 bases. The clonotype was recovered from a female donor with multiple sclerosis, enrolled in a pregnancy study. The sample here was peripheral blood, taken before pregnancy. CDR3 nucleotide sequence: TGCGCCAGCAGCCCAACAGGGGCCAGCAATCAGCCCCAGCATTTT. Amino acids: CASSPTGASNQPQHF.